Listed below are T cell receptor beta chains from one sample, sequenced in a study of human T cells and chemical hapten exposure. One entry per CDR3 protein results from TCRdb running MiXCR on the RACE reads. This table has about 99,000 distinct CDR3 sequences, about an eighth appearing once. This material consisted of whole blood, taken in connection with sensitization to the hapten diphenylcyclopropenone (DPC). Every receptor here comes from a woman aged 40 to 50 with alopecia areata. Some clones in this sample may be carry-over from other donors' samples. The CDR3 runs from the conserved cysteine through the conserved F or W. A D gene is named only where the DNA matches it firmly. Clone size is shown for a subset of rows, as once, few, many or a class of expanded clone.

clone size	V gene	D gene	J gene	CDR3 protein	CDR3 DNA
-	TRBV27	TRBD2	TRBJ2-7	CASSFWGGSYEQYF	TGTGCCAGCAGTTTCTGGGGGGGCTCCTACGAGCAGTACTTC
few	TRBV7-9	-	TRBJ2-3	CASSPTGLPTDTQYF	TGTGCCAGCAGCCCGACGGGACTCCCCACAGATACGCAGTATTTT
few	TRBV2	TRBD1	TRBJ1-6	CASSGGGQGSSPLHF	TGTGCCAGCAGTGGAGGGGGACAGGGATCTTCACCCCTCCACTTT
-	TRBV12-3/TRBV12-4	-	TRBJ2-6	CASRRTVSGANVLTF	TGTGCCAGCAGACGGACGGTCTCTGGGGCCAACGTCCTGACTTTC
-	TRBV12-3/TRBV12-4	-	TRBJ1-1	CASSLMEGTEAFF	TGTGCCAGCAGTTTAATGGAGGGGACTGAAGCTTTCTTT
-	TRBV9	-	TRBJ1-6	CASSVSGDSPLHF	TGTGCCAGCAGCGTTTCCGGGGATTCACCCCTCCACTTT
-	TRBV29-1	TRBD2	TRBJ2-5	CSVSSGRAGETQYF	TGCAGCGTCTCTAGCGGGAGGGCCGGGGAGACCCAGTACTTC
many	TRBV7-6	TRBD2	TRBJ2-7	CASSETSGGPYEQYF	TGTGCCAGCAGCGAGACTAGCGGGGGGCCCTACGAGCAGTACTTC
-	TRBV27	TRBD1	TRBJ1-4	CASSRTGNEKLFF	TGTGCCAGCAGTCGGACAGGGAATGAAAAACTGTTTTTT
many	TRBV27	-	TRBJ2-3	CASSLTIADTQYF	TGTGCCAGCAGTTTAACCATCGCAGATACGCAGTATTTT
once	TRBV20-1	TRBD2	TRBJ2-3	CSVKGLAEKDTQYF	TGCAGTGTGAAGGGACTAGCGGAGAAAGATACGCAGTATTTT